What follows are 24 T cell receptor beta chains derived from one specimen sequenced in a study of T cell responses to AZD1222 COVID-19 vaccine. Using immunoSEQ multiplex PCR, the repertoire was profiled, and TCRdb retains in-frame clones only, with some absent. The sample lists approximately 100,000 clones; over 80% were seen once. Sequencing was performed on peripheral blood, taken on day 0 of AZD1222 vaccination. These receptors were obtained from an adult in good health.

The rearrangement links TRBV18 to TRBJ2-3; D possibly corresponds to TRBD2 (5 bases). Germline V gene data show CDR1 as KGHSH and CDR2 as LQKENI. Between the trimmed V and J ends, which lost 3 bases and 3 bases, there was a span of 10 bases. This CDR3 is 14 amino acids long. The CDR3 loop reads CASSPGSFTDTQYF. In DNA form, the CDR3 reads TGTGCCAGCTCACCGGGGAGTTTTACAGATACGCAGTATTTT.

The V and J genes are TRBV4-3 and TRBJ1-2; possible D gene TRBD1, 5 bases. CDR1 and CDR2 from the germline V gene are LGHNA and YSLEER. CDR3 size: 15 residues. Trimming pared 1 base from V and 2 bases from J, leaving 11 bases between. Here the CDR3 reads CASSQGGGSNYGYTF. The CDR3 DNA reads TGCGCCAGCAGCCAAGGTGGGGGGTCAAACTATGGCTACACCTTC.

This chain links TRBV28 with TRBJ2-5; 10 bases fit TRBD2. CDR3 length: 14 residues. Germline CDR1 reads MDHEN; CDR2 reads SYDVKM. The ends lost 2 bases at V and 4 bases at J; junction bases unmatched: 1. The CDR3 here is CASSLSGGAETQYF. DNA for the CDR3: TGTGCCAGCAGTTTAAGCGGGGGGGCAGAGACCCAGTACTTC.

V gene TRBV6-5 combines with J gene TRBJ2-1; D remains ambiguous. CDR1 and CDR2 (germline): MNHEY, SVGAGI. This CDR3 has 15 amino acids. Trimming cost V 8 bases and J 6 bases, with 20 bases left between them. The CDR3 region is CASHSPRADLNEQFF. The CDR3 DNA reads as TGTGCCAGCCACAGTCCACGGGCCGACCTCAATGAGCAGTTCTTC.

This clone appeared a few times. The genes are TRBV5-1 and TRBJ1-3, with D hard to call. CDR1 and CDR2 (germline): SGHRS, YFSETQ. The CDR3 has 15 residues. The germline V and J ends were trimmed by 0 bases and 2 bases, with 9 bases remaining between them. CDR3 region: CASSLGDLPGNTIYF. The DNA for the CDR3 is TGCGCCAGCAGCTTGGGGGATCTCCCTGGAAACACCATATATTTT. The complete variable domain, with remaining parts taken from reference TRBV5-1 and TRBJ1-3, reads KAGVTQTPRYLIKTRGQQVTLSCSPISGHRSVSWYQQTPGQGLQFLFEYFSETQRNKGNFPGRFSGRQFSNSRSEMNVSTLELGDSALYLCASSLGDLPGNTIYFGEGSWLTVV.

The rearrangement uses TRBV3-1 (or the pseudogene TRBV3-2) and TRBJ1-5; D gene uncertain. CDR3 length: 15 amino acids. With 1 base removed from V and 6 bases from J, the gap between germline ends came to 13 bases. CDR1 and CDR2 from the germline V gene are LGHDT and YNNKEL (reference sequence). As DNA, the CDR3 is TGTGCCAGCAGCCAAGGGCTCCCCGGGCCTCAGCCCCAGCATTTT. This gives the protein CASSQGLPGPQPQHF.

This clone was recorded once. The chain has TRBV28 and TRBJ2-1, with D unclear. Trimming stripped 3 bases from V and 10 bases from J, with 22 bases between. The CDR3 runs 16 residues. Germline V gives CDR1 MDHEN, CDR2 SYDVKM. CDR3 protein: CASSFSMPIPMEEQFF. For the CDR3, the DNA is TGTGCCAGCAGTTTTAGTATGCCCATCCCCATGGAGGAGCAGTTCTTC.

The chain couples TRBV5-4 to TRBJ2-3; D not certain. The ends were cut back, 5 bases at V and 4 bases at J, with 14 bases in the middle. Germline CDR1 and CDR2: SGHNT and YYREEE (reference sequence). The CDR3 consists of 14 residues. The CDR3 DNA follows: TGTGCCAGCAGTCCCGGCTCCAGACCAGATACGCAGTATTTT. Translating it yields CASSPGSRPDTQYF.

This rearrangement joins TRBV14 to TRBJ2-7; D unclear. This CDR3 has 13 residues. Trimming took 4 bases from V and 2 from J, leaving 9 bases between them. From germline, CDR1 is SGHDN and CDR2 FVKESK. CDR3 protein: CASSPTATYEQYF. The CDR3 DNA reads TGTGCCAGCAGCCCCACTGCAACCTACGAGCAGTACTTC.

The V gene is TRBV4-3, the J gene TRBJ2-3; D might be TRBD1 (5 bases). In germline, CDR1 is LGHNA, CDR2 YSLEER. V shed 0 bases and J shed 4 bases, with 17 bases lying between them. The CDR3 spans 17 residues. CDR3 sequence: CASSQDRHRYVPDTQYF. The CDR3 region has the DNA TGCGCCAGCAGCCAAGATCGGCACAGGTATGTGCCAGATACGCAGTATTTT.

The chain's CDR3 is CAPPPPQGRHTEAFF. CDR3 sequence (DNA): TGTGCCCCACCCCCCCCACAGGGCCGTCACACTGAAGCTTTCTTT. The chain uses TRBV19 and TRBJ1-1; TRBD1 is a possible D gene (6 bases). The V end lost 11 bases, the J end lost 3 bases, and 22 bases lay between the germline ends. Germline V CDR1 and CDR2: LNHDA, SQIVND (reference sequence). The CDR3 is 15 residues long.

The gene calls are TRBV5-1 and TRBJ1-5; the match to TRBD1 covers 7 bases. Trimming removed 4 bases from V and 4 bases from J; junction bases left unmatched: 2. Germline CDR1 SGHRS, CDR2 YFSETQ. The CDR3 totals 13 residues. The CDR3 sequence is CASSPQGNQPQHF. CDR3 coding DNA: TGCGCCAGCAGCCCACAGGGGAATCAGCCCCAGCATTTT. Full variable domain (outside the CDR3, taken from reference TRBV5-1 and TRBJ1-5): KAGVTQTPRYLIKTRGQQVTLSCSPISGHRSVSWYQQTPGQGLQFLFEYFSETQRNKGNFPGRFSGRQFSNSRSEMNVSTLELGDSALYLCASSPQGNQPQHFGDGTRLSIL.

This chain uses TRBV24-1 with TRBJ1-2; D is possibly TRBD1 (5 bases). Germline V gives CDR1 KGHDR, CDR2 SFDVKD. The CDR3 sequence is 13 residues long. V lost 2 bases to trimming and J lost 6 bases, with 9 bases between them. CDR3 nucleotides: TGTGCCACCAGTGATTCCCCCAGGGATGGCTACACCTTC. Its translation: CATSDSPRDGYTF.

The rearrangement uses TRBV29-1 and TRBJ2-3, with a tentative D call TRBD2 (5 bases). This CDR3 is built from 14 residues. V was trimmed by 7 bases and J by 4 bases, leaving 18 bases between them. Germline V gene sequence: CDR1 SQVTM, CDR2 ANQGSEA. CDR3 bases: TGCAGCGCCCGCGGGTACCTAAGGGCAGATACGCAGTATTTT. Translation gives CSARGYLRADTQYF.

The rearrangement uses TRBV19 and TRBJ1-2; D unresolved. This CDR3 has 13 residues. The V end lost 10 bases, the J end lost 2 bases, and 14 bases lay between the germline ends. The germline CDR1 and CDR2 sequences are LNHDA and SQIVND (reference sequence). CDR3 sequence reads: CATNRGLNYGYTF. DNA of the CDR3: TGTGCCACGAACAGAGGATTAAACTATGGCTACACCTTC. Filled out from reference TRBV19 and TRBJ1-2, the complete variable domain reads DGGITQSPKYLFRKEGQNVTLSCEQNLNHDAMYWYRQDPGQGLRLIYYSQIVNDFQKGDIAEGYSVSREKKESFPLTVTSAQKNPTAFYLCATNRGLNYGYTFGSGTRLTVV.

CDR3 region: CASRGDPRNTEAFF. CDR3 coding DNA: TGTGCCAGCAGGGGGGATCCCCGGAACACTGAAGCTTTCTTT. V gene TRBV2 combines with J gene TRBJ1-1; maybe TRBD1 (5 bases). Between the trimmed V and J ends, which lost 6 bases and 1 base, there was a span of 12 bases. The germline CDR1 and CDR2 sequences are SNHLY and FYNNEI. There are 14 residues in the CDR3.

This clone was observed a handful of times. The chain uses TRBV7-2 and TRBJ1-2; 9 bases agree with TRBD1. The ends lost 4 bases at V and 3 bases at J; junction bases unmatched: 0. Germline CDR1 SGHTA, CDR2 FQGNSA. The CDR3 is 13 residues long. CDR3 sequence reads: CASSWDRDYGYTF. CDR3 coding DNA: TGTGCCAGCAGCTGGGACAGGGACTATGGCTACACCTTC.

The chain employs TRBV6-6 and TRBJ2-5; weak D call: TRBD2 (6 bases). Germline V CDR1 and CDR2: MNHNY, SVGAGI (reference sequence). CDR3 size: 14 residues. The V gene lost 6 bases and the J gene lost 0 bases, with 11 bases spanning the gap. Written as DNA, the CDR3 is TGTGCCAGCAGGGCCGGGGGAAACCAAGAGACCCAGTACTTC. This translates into CASRAGGNQETQYF.

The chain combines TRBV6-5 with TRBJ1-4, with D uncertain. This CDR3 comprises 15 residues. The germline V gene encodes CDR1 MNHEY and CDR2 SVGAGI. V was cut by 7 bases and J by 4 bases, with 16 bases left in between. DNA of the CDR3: TGTGCCAGCACCACCCAAGGGCCGTTTAATGAAAAACTGTTTTTT. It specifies CASTTQGPFNEKLFF.

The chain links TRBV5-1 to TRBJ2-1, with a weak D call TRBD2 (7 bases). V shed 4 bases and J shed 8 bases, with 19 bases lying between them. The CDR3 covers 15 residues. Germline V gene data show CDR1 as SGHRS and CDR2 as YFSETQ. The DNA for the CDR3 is TGCGCCAGCAGCGCTACAGGGATAGCGGGCGATGAGCAGTTCTTC. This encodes CASSATGIAGDEQFF. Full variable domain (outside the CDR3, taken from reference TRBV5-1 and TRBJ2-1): KAGVTQTPRYLIKTRGQQVTLSCSPISGHRSVSWYQQTPGQGLQFLFEYFSETQRNKGNFPGRFSGRQFSNSRSEMNVSTLELGDSALYLCASSATGIAGDEQFFGPGTRLTVL.

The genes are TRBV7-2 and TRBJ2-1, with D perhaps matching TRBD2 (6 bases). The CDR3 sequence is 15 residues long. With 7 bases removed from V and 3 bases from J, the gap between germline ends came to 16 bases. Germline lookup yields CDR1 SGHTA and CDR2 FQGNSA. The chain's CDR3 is CASNSGGRHYNEQFF. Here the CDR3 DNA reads TGTGCCAGCAACTCAGGAGGGAGACACTACAATGAGCAGTTCTTC.

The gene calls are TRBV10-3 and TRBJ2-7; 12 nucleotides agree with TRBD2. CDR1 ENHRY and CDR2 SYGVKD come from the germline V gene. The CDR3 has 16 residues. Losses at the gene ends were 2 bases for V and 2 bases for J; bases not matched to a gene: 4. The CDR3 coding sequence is TGTGCCATCAGTGAGCCGACTAGCGGGAGAACCTACGAGCAGTACTTC. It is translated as CAISEPTSGRTYEQYF.

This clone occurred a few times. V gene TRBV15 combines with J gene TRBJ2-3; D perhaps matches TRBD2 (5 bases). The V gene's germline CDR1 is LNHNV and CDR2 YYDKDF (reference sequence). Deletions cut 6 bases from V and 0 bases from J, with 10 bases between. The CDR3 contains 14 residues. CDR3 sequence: CATRRRASTDTQYF. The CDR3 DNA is TGTGCCACCAGGCGGCGGGCTAGCACAGATACGCAGTATTTT.

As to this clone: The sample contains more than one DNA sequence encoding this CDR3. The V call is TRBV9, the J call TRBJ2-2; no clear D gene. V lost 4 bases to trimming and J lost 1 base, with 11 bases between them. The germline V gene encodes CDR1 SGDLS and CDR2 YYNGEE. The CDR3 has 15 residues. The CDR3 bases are TGTGCCAGCAGCCCGAACGATCTGAACACCGGGGAGCTGTTTTTT. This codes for CASSPNDLNTGELFF.